Described below is a single T cell receptor (beta chain) sequence and its context. What it binds is unknown. This sample is drawn from a study of T cell responses to AZD1222 COVID-19 vaccine. Overall study findings and caveats: Clonal diversity may have been underestimated in mostly white British donors.

Using immunoSEQ multiplex PCR, the repertoire was profiled, and TCRdb retains in-frame clones only, with some absent. The profile shows 90,000 to 100,000 clones, around 90% of them singletons. Germline CDR1 reads LGHNA; CDR2 reads YSLEER. V was pared by 1 base and J by 4 bases, with 13 bases of the junction left unmatched. This CDR3 is built from 18 residues. The receptor comes from an adult in good health. The material sequenced was peripheral blood, taken on day 0 of AZD1222 vaccination. This sequence joins TRBV4-3 and TRBJ2-5; 9 nucleotides agree with TRBD2. The CDR3 reads CASSQVLAGGPIGETQYF. The CDR3 nucleotides are TGCGCCAGCAGCCAAGTTCTGGCGGGGGGGCCGATCGGAGAGACCCAGTACTTC.